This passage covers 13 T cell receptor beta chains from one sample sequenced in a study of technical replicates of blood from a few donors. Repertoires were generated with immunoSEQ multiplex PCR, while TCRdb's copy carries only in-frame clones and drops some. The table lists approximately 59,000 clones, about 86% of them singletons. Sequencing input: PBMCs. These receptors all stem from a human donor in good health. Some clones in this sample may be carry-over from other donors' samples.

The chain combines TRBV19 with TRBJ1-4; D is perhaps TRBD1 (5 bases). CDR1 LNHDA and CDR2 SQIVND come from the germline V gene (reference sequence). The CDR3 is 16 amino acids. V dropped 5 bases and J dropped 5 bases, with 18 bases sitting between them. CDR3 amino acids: CASSSGADYRNEKLFF. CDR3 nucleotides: TGTGCCAGTAGTTCTGGGGCGGATTACAGAAATGAAAAACTGTTTTTT.

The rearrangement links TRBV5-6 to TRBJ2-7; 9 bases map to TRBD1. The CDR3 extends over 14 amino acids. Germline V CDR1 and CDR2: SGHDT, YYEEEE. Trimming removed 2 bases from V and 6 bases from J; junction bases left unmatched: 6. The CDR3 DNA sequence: TGTGCCAGCAGCTTAAGACAGGGGGGTCGCGAGCAGTACTTC. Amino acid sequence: CASSLRQGGREQYF.

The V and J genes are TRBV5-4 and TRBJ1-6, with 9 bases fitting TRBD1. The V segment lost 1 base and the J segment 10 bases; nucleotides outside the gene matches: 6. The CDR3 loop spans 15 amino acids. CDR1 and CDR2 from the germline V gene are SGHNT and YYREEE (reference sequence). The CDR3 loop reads CASSLRTGAGSPLHF. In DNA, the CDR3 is TGTGCCAGCAGCTTGCGGACAGGGGCAGGGTCACCCCTCCACTTT.

The CDR3 DNA is TGTGCCAGCAGCCCACTGCTGGGAGTAGGCACTGAAGCTTTCTTT. This translates into CASSPLLGVGTEAFF. The rearrangement links TRBV5-5 to TRBJ1-1; the D is unclear. Trimming pared 4 bases from V and 4 bases from J, leaving 17 bases between. The germline V gene encodes CDR1 SGHKS and CDR2 YYEKEE (reference sequence). There are 15 residues in the CDR3.

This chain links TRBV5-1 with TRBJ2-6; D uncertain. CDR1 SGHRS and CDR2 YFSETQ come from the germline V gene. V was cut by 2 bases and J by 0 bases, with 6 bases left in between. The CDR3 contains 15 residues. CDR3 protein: CASSFPFSGANVLTF. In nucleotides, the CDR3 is TGCGCCAGCAGCTTCCCTTTCTCTGGGGCCAACGTCCTGACTTTC.

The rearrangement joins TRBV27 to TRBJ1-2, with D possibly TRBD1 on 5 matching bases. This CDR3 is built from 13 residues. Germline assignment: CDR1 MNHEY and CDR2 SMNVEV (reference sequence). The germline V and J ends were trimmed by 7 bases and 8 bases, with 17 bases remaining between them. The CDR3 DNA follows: TGTGCCAGCACCTCGTCGGGGGAGTTAGGCTACACCTTC. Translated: CASTSSGELGYTF.

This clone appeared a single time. For the CDR3, the DNA is TGTGCCAGCAGCTTTTACGAAGCTCAAGAGACCCAGTACTTC. Translation gives CASSFYEAQETQYF. V gene TRBV7-6 combines with J gene TRBJ2-5, with unresolved D. This CDR3 is 14 amino acids long. V lost 3 bases to trimming and J lost 2 bases, with 10 bases between them. Germline V gives CDR1 SGHVS, CDR2 FNYEAQ.

In DNA form, the CDR3 reads TGTGCCTGGAGTGCCAGGCAGACCAGAGATACGCAGTATTTT. It specifies CAWSARQTRDTQYF. The chain recombines TRBV30 with TRBJ2-3, with unresolved D. Trimming left V 1 base short and J 5 bases short, with 13 bases between. In germline, CDR1 is GTSNPN, CDR2 SVGIG (reference sequence). CDR3 length: 14 amino acids.

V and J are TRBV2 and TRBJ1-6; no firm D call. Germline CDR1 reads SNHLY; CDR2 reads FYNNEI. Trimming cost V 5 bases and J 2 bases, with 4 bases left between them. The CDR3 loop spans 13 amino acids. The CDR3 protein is CASSLTYNSPLHF. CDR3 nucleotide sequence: TGTGCCAGCAGTCTTACCTATAATTCACCCCTCCACTTT.

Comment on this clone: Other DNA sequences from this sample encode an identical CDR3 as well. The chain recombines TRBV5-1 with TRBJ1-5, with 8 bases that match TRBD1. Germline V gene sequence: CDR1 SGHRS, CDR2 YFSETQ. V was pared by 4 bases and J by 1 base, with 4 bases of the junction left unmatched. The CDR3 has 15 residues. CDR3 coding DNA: TGCGCCAGCAGCCCGTGGACAGGGAGCAATCAGCCCCAGCATTTT. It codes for CASSPWTGSNQPQHF.

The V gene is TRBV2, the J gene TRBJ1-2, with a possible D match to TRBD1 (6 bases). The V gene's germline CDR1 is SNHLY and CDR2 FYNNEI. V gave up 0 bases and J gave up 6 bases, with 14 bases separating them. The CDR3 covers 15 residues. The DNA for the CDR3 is TGTGCCAGCAGTGAAGCGAACGACAGGTATGATGGCTACACCTTC. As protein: CASSEANDRYDGYTF.

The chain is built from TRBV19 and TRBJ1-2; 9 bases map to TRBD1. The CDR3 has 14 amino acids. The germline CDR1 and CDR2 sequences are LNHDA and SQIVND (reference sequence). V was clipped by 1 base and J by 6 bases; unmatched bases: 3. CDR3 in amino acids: CASSIGTGVDGYTF. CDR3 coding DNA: TGTGCCAGTAGTATAGGGACAGGGGTGGATGGCTACACCTTC.

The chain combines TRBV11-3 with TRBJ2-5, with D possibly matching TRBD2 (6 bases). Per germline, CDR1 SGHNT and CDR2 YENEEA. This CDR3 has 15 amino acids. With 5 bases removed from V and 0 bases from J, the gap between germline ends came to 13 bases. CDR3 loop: CASSPGGTDQETQYF. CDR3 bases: TGTGCCAGCAGCCCTGGAGGGACCGACCAAGAGACCCAGTACTTC.